This is a list of T cell receptor beta chains from one sample in a study of cytomegalovirus exposure and HLA in healthy donors. Sequencing was performed with immunoSEQ multiplex PCR; in TCRdb, only in-frame clones are kept and a portion is missing. The repertoire holds more than 85,000 clones, around four fifths seen once, with roughly 2% in the top ten. The sequenced sample was PBMCs. The receptors stem from a boy younger than 18 in good health and CMV-seronegative. Each CDR3 is given with its conserved first and last residue.

v_call: TRBV5-4
j_call: TRBJ2-7
cdr3_aa: CASSWDIGAYEQYF

v_call: TRBV7-9
j_call: TRBJ2-1
cdr3_aa: CASSSASGRGDEQFF

v_call: TRBV5-1
j_call: TRBJ2-5
cdr3_aa: CASSLGNSGSGETQYF

v_call: TRBV7-9
j_call: TRBJ2-7
cdr3_aa: CASSPRTGGRDEQYF

v_call: TRBV19
j_call: TRBJ1-6
cdr3_aa: CASSIDRNSPLHF

v_call: TRBV14
j_call: TRBJ2-7
cdr3_aa: CASSQGQRHEQYF

v_call: TRBV5-1
j_call: TRBJ2-7
cdr3_aa: CASSLPGPTYEQYF

v_call: TRBV9
j_call: TRBJ2-6
cdr3_aa: CASRPDTSGANVLTF

v_call: TRBV6-5
j_call: TRBJ1-2
cdr3_aa: CASRLATGGNGYTF

v_call: TRBV7-6
j_call: TRBJ1-5
cdr3_aa: CASSLTQDEQPQHF

v_call: TRBV6-1
j_call: TRBJ2-5
cdr3_aa: CASSGTSGRKETQYF

v_call: TRBV13
j_call: TRBJ1-1
cdr3_aa: CASSRIQGAVNTEAFF

v_call: TRBV29-1
j_call: TRBJ2-3
cdr3_aa: CSVPAEWDFIADTQYF

v_call: TRBV27
j_call: TRBJ2-7
cdr3_aa: CASSPGELMWEQYF

v_call: TRBV7-2
j_call: TRBJ2-2
cdr3_aa: CASSLMSGGYTGELFF

v_call: TRBV10-1
j_call: TRBJ2-3
cdr3_aa: CASSEGASTDTQYF

v_call: TRBV9
j_call: TRBJ1-2
cdr3_aa: CASSATGGANYGYTF

v_call: TRBV6-5
j_call: TRBJ2-7
cdr3_aa: CASSYSGGTYYEQYF

v_call: TRBV25-1
j_call: TRBJ2-2
cdr3_aa: CASTLDFTGELFF

v_call: TRBV28
j_call: TRBJ1-1
cdr3_aa: CASSRPGLREAFF